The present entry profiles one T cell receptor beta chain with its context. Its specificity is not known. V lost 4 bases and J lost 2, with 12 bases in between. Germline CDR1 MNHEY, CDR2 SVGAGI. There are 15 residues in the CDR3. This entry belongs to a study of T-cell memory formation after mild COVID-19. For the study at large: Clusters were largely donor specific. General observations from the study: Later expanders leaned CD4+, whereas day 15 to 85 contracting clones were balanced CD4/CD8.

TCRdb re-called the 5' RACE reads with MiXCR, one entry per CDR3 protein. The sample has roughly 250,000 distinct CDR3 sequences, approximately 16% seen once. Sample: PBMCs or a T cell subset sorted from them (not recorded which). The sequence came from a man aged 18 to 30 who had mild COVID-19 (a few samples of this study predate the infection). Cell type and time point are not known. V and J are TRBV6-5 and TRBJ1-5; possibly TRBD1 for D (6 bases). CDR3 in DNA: TGTGCCAGCAGTTTGGCAGGGGTCGGCAATCAGCCCCAGCATTTT. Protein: CASSLAGVGNQPQHF.